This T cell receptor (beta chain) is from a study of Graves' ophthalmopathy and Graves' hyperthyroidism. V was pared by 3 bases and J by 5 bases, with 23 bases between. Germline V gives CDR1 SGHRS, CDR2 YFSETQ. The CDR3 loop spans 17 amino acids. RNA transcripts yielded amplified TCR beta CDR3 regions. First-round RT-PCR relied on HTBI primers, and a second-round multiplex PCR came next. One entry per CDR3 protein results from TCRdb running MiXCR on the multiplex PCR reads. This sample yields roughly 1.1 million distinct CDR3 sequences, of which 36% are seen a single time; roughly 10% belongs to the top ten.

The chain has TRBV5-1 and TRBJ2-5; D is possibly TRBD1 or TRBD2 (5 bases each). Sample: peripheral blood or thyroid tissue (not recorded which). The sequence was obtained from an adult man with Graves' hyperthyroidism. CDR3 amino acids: CASSSRFGAPVMETQYF. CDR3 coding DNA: TGCGCCAGCAGCTCCCGGTTCGGGGCCCCGGTTATGGAGACCCAGTACTTC.